Below, 14 T cell receptor beta chains from the same sample are listed, as sequenced in a study of cytomegalovirus exposure and HLA in healthy donors. In the PCR, 60 Vbeta and 13 Jbeta primers were used. Generated by immunoSEQ multiplex PCR, the TCRdb table keeps only in-frame clones and is missing some. Of about 200,000 clones in the sample, approximately 85% were seen once. Input material: PBMCs. The receptors come from a woman between 50 and 59 years old in good health and CMV-seropositive.

This chain uses TRBV18 with TRBJ2-3, with 7 bases that match TRBD1. Germline assignment: CDR1 KGHSH and CDR2 LQKENI. This CDR3 contains 13 residues. V was clipped by 10 bases and J by 3 bases; unmatched bases: 7. The CDR3 DNA reads as TGTGCCACCTCGACAGGGTTAACAGATACGCAGTATTTT. Translating gives CATSTGLTDTQYF.

The gene calls are TRBV5-1 and TRBJ1-5; the match to TRBD1 covers 9 bases. J lost 3 bases, V lost 4 bases, and 11 bases had no gene match. Germline CDR1 SGHRS, CDR2 YFSETQ. The CDR3 spans 17 residues. DNA of the CDR3: TGCGCCAGCAGCCCAGGGACAGGGACTGCGGACAATCAGCCCCAGCATTTT. It codes for CASSPGTGTADNQPQHF.

The V call is TRBV28, the J call TRBJ1-2; TRBD1 matches 9 bases. CDR1 and CDR2 (germline): MDHEN, SYDVKM. The length of the CDR3 is 17 residues. V lost 2 bases, J lost 8 bases, and 15 bases stayed unmatched. The DNA for the CDR3 is TGTGCCAGCAGTTTAAGGACTTTTAGGACAGGGGCGGGGGGCTACACCTTC. Its translation is CASSLRTFRTGAGGYTF.

The gene calls are TRBV7-9 and TRBJ2-7, with D perhaps TRBD1 (6 bases). V dropped 2 bases and J dropped 0 bases, with 11 bases sitting between them. This CDR3 is built from 15 residues. Germline CDR1 SEHNR, CDR2 FQNEAQ (reference sequence). Here the CDR3 reads CASSLTGKASYEQYF. DNA of the CDR3: TGTGCCAGCAGCTTAACAGGGAAGGCCTCCTACGAGCAGTACTTC.

In this sample, this clone turned up a few times. The rearrangement links TRBV5-1 to TRBJ1-2; 7 bases match TRBD1. In germline, CDR1 is SGHRS, CDR2 YFSETQ. There are 12 residues in the CDR3. V dropped 1 base and J dropped 11; count of bases not matched to a gene: 5. The CDR3 DNA reads TGCGCCAGCAGCTTGTTGCGGGACAGTTACACCTTC. Amino acids: CASSLLRDSYTF.

The CDR3 reads CSAPRGYTF. CDR3 bases: TGCAGCGCCCCCAGAGGCTACACCTTC. The rearrangement links TRBV29-1 to TRBJ1-2; no firm D call. V gave up 7 bases and J gave up 8 bases, with 8 bases separating them. The CDR3 has 9 amino acids. Germline assignment: CDR1 SQVTM and CDR2 ANQGSEA.

The V and J genes are TRBV5-1 and TRBJ2-1; 8 nucleotides align to TRBD2. The CDR3 is made up of 16 amino acids. Germline loops: CDR1 SGHRS, CDR2 YFSETQ. V was clipped by 1 base and J by 5 bases; unmatched bases: 8. The CDR3 is CASSLRAAGEDNEQFF. As DNA, the CDR3 is TGCGCCAGCAGCTTGCGCGCAGCGGGAGAGGACAATGAGCAGTTCTTC.

This chain links TRBV18 with TRBJ2-1; TRBD2 matches at 10 bases. Germline V lookup: CDR1 KGHSH, CDR2 LQKENI. This CDR3 contains 15 residues. V shed 4 bases and J 5 bases; nucleotides not matched to a gene: 5. CDR3 DNA: TGTGCCAGCTCACAACTAGCGGGGCCCGACAATGAGCAGTTCTTC. It encodes CASSQLAGPDNEQFF. Filled out from reference TRBV18 and TRBJ2-1, the complete variable domain reads NAGVMQNPRHLVRRRGQEARLRCSPMKGHSHVYWYRQLPEEGLKFMVYLQKENIIDESGMPKERFSAEFPKEGPSILRIQQVVRGDSAAYFCASSQLAGPDNEQFFGPGTRLTVL.

This CDR3 is CASSSGQGGLYEQYF. CDR3 nucleotides: TGTGCCAGCAGTTCGGGACAGGGGGGGTTGTACGAGCAGTACTTC. The gene calls are TRBV28 and TRBJ2-7; 11 bases align to TRBD1. CDR3 size: 15 residues. Germline CDR1 and CDR2: MDHEN and SYDVKM. V shed 4 bases, J shed 4 bases, and the junction held 6 bases outside the gene matches.

The genes are TRBV28 and TRBJ2-5; D unresolved. The CDR3 runs to 13 residues. Germline lookup yields CDR1 MDHEN and CDR2 SYDVKM. V lost 3 bases and J lost 5, with 10 bases in between. CDR3 residues: CASSLWARETQYF. Here the CDR3 DNA reads TGTGCCAGCAGTTTGTGGGCTCGGGAGACCCAGTACTTC.

The CDR3 spells CASSTLPGQGTHEQYF. Written as DNA, the CDR3 is TGTGCCAGTAGTACACTGCCGGGACAGGGGACCCACGAGCAGTACTTC. The chain employs TRBV19 and TRBJ2-7, with 10 bases identical to TRBD1. Per germline, CDR1 LNHDA and CDR2 SQIVND (reference sequence). The CDR3 has 16 residues. Unmatched junction bases numbered 11, after V lost 4 bases and J lost 5 bases.

The chain is built from TRBV27 and TRBJ2-3; the match to TRBD2 covers 8 bases. CDR1 and CDR2 from the germline V gene are MNHEY and SMNVEV (reference sequence). The CDR3 has 16 residues. The J segment lost 2 bases and the V segment lost 5 bases, leaving 9 bases of the junction unmatched. The CDR3 DNA follows: TGTGCCAGCAGTCCAACGAAGCGGGGGCACACAGATACGCAGTATTTT. Protein: CASSPTKRGHTDTQYF.

The sample holds a few counts of this clone. One end of the junction varies from germline; a read error may be responsible. The V gene is TRBV7-9, the J gene TRBJ1-2; D might be TRBD1 (6 bases). Germline lookup yields CDR1 SEHNR and CDR2 FQNEAQ (reference sequence). The CDR3 contains 12 residues. The CDR3 sequence: CSSSSGDPGYTF. DNA of the CDR3: TGTTCCAGCAGCTCAGGGGATCCTGGCTACACCTTC.

This clone has just a few counts. CDR3 protein: CASRPTGTYEQYF. The CDR3 bases are TGTGCCAGCAGACCCACAGGGACCTACGAGCAGTACTTC. V gene TRBV6-5 combines with J gene TRBJ2-7, with TRBD1 as a possible D gene (6 bases). Germline assignment: CDR1 MNHEY and CDR2 SVGAGI. Trimming removed 6 bases from V and 2 bases from J, with 11 bases in between. The CDR3 length is 13 residues.